This entry concerns a single T cell receptor (beta chain). The antigen it binds to is not known. Per-nucleotide qualities are absent, and no much larger clonotype sits a single base away. RNA was extracted using the RNeasy kit, and roughly 0.5 to 1 microgram was reverse transcribed with random hexamers. The immunoSEQ multiplex PCR assay, covering 54 Vbeta and 13 Jbeta segments, was used to amplify TCR beta CDR3 regions. PCR amplification bias was corrected using a synthetic template baseline for primer optimization and computational correction. The study's own analysis went as follows. Reads were assigned to V, D and J genes according to IMGT and analyzed in immunoSEQ Analyzer, with only productive sequences retained. Clonality was computed as one minus Shannon entropy normalized by log2 of the number of productive unique sequences. For each patient and control, public and private clones were evaluated among the 100 most prevalent clones. A clone was defined as Susac-specific if it was absent from the healthy and MS cohorts, from some 1,100 published viral clones and from other ImmuneACCESS disease sequences. The raw public reads went through TCRdb reprocessing: fastp at Q25, MiXCR clone calling, in-frame beta chains kept. For every CDR3 protein sequence, its rows merge into one entry that carries the most common genes and DNA. The V and J calls and clone size are TCRdb's, not the authors'. The sample table records approximately 77,000 distinct CDR3 sequences; 93% of these occur just once. About 0.54% of the sample is in the top ten clones.

The sample originates from a study of CD8 T cells in Susac syndrome (dated 2019 in TCRdb). With respect to the entire study: Among the Susac syndrome patients who were sequenced, clinically active disease was present in more than 5 and clinical remission was observed in roughly eight. At the time of blood withdrawal, Susac syndrome patients were either therapy-naive, taking corticosteroids (with some also receiving IVIg), or on IVIg alone. Whether CD8+ T cell activation and differentiation in Susac syndrome was antigen driven was tested using repertoire sequencing. The full study reports these points: In the CD4+ T cell repertoire of Susac syndrome patients, clonal expansion was not detected. The study acknowledged that relatively few individuals were included in the TCR sequencing and HLA analysis.

The CDR3 contains 14 residues, cysteine and phenylalanine counted. Only CDR3 DNA is held: 42 bases, read in frame from base 1. CDR1 SNHLY and CDR2 FYNNEI are derived from the germline V gene. Here V drops 7 bases and J drops 1 base, and the junction holds 6 bases not matched to any gene. Peripheral blood CD8+ and CD4+ T cells from healthy donors, Susac syndrome patients and multiple sclerosis patients were profiled by high-throughput TCR beta sequencing. Susac syndrome patients met recently defined diagnostic criteria for definite or probable disease. Bulk CD8+ and CD4+ T cells were purified by magnetic negative isolation, whereas CD8+ TEMRA cells were enriched by FACS. Blood was drawn into EDTA tubes, processed within 24 hours, and PBMCs were isolated by density gradient centrifugation. PBMCs intended for TCR sequencing were frozen in liquid nitrogen and were later thawed in a 37 degrees C water bath. A purity of at least 90% was achieved for sorted or isolated CD4+, CD8+ and CD8+ TEMRA cells.

The sequence is built from TRBV2 and TRBJ2-7; 8 junctional bases match TRBD1. The TCR comes from a human donor with Susac syndrome. Sample: CD4+ T cells from PBMCs. The CDR3 region reads CASTTGDTSYEQYF. The DNA sequence is as follows: TGTGCCAGCACGACAGGGGACACTTCCTACGAGCAGTACTTC.